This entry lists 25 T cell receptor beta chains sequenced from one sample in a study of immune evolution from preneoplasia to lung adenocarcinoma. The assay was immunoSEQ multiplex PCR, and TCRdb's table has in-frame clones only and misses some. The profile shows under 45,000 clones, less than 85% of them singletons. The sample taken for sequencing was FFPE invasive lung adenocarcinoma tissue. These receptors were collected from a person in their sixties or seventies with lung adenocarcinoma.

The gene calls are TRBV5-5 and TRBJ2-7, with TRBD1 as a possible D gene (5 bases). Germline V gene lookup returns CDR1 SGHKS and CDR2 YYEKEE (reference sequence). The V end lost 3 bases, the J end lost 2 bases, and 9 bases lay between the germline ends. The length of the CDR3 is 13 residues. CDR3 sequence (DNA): TGTGCCAGCAGCTACCAGGGTGCCTACGAGCAGTACTTC. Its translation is CASSYQGAYEQYF.

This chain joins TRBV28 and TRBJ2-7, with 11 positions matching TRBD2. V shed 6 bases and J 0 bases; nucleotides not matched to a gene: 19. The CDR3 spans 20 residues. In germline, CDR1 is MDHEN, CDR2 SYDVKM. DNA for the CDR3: TGTGCCAGCAGGCCCCTAGGGACTAGCGGTACCACTATGAGCTCCTACGAGCAGTACTTC. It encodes CASRPLGTSGTTMSSYEQYF.

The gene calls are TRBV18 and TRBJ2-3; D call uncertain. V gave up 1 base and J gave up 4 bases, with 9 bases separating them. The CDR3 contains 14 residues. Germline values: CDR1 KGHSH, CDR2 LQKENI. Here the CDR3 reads CASSPQQVADTQYF. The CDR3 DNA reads TGTGCCAGCTCACCACAGCAAGTCGCAGATACGCAGTATTTT.

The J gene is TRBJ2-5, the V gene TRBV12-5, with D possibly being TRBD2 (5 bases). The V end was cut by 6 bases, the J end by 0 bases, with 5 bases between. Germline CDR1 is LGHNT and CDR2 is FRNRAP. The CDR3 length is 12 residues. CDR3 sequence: CASGRDQETQYF. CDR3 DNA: TGTGCTAGTGGGAGGGACCAAGAGACCCAGTACTTC.

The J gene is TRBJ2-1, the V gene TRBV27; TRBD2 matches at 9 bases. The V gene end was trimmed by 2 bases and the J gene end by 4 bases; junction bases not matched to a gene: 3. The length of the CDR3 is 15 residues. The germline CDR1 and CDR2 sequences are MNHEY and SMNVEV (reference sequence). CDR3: CASSLRLAVYNEQFF. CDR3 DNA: TGTGCCAGCAGTTTAAGACTAGCGGTGTACAATGAGCAGTTCTTC.

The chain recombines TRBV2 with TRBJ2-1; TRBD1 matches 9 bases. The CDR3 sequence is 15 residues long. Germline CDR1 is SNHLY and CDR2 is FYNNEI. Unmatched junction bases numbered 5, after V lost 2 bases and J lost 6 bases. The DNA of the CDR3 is TGTGCCAGCAGTGAACAGGGGACAGGGTTCAATGAGCAGTTCTTC. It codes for CASSEQGTGFNEQFF.

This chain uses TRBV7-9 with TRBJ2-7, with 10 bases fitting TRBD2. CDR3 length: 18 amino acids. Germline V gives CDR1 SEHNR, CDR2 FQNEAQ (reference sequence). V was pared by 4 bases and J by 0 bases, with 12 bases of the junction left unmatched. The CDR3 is CASSYSRTSGQSSYEQYF. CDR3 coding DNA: TGTGCCAGCAGCTACTCCAGGACTAGCGGCCAGAGCTCCTACGAGCAGTACTTC.

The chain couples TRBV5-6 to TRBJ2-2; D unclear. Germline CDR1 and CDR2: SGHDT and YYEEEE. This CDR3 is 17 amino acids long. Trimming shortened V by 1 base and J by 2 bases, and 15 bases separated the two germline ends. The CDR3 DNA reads TGTGCCAGCAGCTTGAGCTGGCAGGAGATAAACACCGGGGAGCTGTTTTTT. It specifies CASSLSWQEINTGELFF.

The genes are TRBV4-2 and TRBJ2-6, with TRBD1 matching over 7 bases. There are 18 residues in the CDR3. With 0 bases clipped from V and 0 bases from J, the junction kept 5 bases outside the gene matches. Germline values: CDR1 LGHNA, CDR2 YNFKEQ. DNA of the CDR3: TGTGCCAGCAGCCAAGATCCCGGGACAGCCTCTGGGGCCAACGTCCTGACTTTC. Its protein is CASSQDPGTASGANVLTF.

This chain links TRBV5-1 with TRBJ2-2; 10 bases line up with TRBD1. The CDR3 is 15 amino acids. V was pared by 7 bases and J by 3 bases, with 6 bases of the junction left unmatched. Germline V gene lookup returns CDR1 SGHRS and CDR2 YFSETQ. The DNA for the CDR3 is TGCGCCAGCGTGCAGGGACAGGGGTACACCGGGGAGCTGTTTTTT. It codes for CASVQGQGYTGELFF.

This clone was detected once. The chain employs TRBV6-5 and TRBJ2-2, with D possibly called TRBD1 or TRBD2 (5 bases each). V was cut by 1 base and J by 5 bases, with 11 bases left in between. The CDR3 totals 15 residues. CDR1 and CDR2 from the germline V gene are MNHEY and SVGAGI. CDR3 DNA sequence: TGTGCCAGCAGTTACTGGGACGGAAGAACCGGGGAGCTGTTTTTT. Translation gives CASSYWDGRTGELFF.

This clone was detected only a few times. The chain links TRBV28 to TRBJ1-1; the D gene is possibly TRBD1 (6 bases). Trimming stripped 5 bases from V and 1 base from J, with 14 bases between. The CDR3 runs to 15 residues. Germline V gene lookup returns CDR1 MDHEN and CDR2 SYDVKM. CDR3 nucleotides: TGTGCCAGCAGTGCCCCCGGGACATCGAACACTGAAGCTTTCTTT. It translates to CASSAPGTSNTEAFF.

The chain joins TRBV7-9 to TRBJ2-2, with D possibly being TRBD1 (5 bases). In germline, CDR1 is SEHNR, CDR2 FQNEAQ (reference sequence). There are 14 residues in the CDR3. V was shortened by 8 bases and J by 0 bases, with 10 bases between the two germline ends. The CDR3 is CASRVQANTGELFF. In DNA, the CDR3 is TGTGCCAGCCGAGTACAGGCGAACACCGGGGAGCTGTTTTTT.

The CDR3 loop is CASSPRTGMDTEAFF. CDR3 DNA sequence: TGTGCCAGCAGCCCCCGGACAGGGATGGACACTGAAGCTTTCTTT. The chain links TRBV9 to TRBJ1-1, with 8 bases fitting TRBD1. CDR1 SGDLS and CDR2 YYNGEE come from the germline V gene. V was pared by 4 bases and J by 3 bases, with 8 bases of the junction left unmatched. This CDR3 contains 15 residues. The variable domain in full, with the rest retrieved from reference TRBV9 and TRBJ1-1, is DSGVTQTPKHLITATGQRVTLRCSPRSGDLSVYWYQQSLDQGLQFLIQYYNGEERAKGNILERFSAQQFPDLHSELNLSSLELGDSALYFCASSPRTGMDTEAFFGQGTRLTVV.

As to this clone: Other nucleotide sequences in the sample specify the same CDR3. The CDR3 reads CSVVIGGSHPYEQYF. The CDR3 coding sequence is TGCAGCGTTGTTATTGGCGGAAGCCATCCCTACGAGCAGTACTTC. This chain joins TRBV29-1 and TRBJ2-7; D is uncertain. Trimming shortened V by 4 bases and J by 2 bases, and 18 bases separated the two germline ends. The CDR3 contains 15 residues. Per germline, CDR1 SQVTM and CDR2 ANQGSEA.

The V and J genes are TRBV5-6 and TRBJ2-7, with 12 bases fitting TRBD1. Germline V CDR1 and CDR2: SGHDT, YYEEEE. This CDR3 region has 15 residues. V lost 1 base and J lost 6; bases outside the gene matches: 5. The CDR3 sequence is CASSLPGTGGLEQYF. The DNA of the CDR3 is TGTGCCAGCAGCTTGCCCGGGACAGGGGGCCTCGAGCAGTACTTC.

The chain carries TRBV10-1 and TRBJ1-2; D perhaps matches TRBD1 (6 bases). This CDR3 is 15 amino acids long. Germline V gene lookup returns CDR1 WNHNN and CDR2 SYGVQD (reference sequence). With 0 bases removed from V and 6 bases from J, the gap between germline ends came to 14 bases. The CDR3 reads CASSESIDRTDGYTF. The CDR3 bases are TGCGCCAGCAGTGAGTCGATCGACCGGACAGATGGCTACACCTTC.

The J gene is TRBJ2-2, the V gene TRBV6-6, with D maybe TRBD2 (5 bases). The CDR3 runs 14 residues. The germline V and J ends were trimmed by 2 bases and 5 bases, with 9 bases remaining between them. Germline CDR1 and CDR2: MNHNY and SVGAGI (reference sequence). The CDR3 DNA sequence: TGTGCCAGCAGTTACCGGCCGGGAACCGGGGAGCTGTTTTTT. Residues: CASSYRPGTGELFF.

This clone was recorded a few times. CDR3 sequence reads: CAWSVAGVSFHEQFF. DNA for the CDR3: TGTGCCTGGAGTGTAGCGGGAGTGAGTTTCCATGAGCAGTTCTTC. The rearrangement uses TRBV30 and TRBJ2-1, with 8 bases matching TRBD2. The CDR3 contains 15 residues. The trim removed 0 bases at V and 8 bases at J, leaving 9 bases unmatched. The germline gives CDR1 GTSNPN, CDR2 SVGIG (reference sequence).

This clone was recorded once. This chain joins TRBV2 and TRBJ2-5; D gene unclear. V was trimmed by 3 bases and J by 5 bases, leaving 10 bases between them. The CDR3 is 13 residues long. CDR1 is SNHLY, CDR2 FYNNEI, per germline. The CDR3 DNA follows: TGTGCCAGCAGTGATAGGATTAGGGAGACCCAGTACTTC. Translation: CASSDRIRETQYF.

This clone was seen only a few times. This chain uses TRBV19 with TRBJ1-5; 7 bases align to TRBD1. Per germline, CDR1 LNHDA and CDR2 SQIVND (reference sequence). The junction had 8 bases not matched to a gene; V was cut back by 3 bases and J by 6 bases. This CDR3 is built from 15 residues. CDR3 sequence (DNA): TGTGCCAGTAGTATCGAGACAGGGATGAGTCAGCCCCAGCATTTT. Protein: CASSIETGMSQPQHF. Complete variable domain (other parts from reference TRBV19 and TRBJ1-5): DGGITQSPKYLFRKEGQNVTLSCEQNLNHDAMYWYRQDPGQGLRLIYYSQIVNDFQKGDIAEGYSVSREKKESFPLTVTSAQKNPTAFYLCASSIETGMSQPQHFGDGTRLSIL.

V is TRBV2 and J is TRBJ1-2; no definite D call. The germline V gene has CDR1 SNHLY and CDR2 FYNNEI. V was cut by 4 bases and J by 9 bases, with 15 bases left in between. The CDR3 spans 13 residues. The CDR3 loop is CASSVDPFGSYTF. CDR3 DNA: TGTGCCAGCAGTGTAGATCCATTTGGGAGCTACACCTTC.

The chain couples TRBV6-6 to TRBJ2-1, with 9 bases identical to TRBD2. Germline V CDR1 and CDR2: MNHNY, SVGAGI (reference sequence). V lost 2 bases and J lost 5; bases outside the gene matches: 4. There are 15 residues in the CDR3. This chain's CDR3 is CASSYRREGHNEQFF. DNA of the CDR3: TGTGCCAGCAGTTACCGGCGGGAGGGGCACAATGAGCAGTTCTTC.

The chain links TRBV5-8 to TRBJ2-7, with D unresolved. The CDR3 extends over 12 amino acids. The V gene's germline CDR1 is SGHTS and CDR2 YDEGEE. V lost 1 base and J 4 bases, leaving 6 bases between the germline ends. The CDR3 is CASSLIFYEQYF. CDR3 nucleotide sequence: TGTGCCAGCAGCTTGATTTTTTACGAGCAGTACTTC. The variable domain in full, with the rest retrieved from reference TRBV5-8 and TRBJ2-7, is EAGVTQSPTHLIKTRGQQATLRCSPISGHTSVYWYQQALGLGLQFLLWYDEGEERNRGNFPPRFSGRQFPNYSSELNVNALELEDSALYLCASSLIFYEQYFGPGTRLTVT.

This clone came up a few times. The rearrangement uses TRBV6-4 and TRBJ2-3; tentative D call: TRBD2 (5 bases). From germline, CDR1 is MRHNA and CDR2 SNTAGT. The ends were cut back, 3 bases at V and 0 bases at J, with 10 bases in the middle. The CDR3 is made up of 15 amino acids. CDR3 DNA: TGTGCCAGCAGTGATAGCGAGAGGAGCACAGATACGCAGTATTTT. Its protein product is CASSDSERSTDTQYF.